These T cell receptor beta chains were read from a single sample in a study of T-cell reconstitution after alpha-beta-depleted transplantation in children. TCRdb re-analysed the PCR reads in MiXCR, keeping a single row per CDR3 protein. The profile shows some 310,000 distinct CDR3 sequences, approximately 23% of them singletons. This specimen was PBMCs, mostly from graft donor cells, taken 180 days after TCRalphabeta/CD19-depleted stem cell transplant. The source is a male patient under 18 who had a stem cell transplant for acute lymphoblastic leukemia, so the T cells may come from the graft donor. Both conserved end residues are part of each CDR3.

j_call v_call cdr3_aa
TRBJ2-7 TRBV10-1 CASSESTNYEQYF
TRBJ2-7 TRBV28 CASSLVSRDRLLF
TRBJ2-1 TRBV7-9 CASSYSGRGSYNEQFF
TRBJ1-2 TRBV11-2 CASSSRGGYGYTF
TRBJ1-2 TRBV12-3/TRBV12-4 CASSLGWSGYGYTF
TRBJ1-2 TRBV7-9 CASSVGYRVDTF
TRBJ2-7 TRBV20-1 CSASDGFTYEQYF
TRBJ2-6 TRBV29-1 CSVTGGRSSGANVLTF
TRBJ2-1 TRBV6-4 CASSDRWNEQFF
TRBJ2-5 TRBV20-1 CSAREGLVLETQYF
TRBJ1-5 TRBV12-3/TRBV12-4 CASSLESGQGRQPQHF
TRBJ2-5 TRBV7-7 CASTKLGGRGETQYF
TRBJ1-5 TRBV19 CASRLGQGGDQPQHF
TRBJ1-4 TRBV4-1 CASSRGTGIGDEKLFF
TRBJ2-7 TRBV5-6 CASTPGGTLADELQSYEQYF
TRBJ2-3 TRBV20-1 CSATAMTDTQYF
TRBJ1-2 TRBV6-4 CASSDPPIKGDGYTF
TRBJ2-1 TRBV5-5 CASSPPLGLRGYNEQFF
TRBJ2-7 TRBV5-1 CASSFGTGSPVYEQYF
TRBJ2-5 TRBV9 CASSVVASGSLVETQYF
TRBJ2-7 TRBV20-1 CSARVFGTSARYEQYF
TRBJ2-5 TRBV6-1 CASSLAGGPLWETQYF
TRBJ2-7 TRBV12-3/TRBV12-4 CASSPDSSGRVEQYF
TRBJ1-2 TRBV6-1 CASSRTVNYGYTF
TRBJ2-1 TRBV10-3 CAIAGRPDGSYNEQFF
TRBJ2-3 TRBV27 CASSFLASANTDTQYF
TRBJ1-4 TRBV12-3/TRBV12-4 CASSLVRSGEKLFF
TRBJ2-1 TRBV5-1 CASSSYGTSGVNEQFF
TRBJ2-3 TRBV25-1 CASTKGREPYGDTQYF
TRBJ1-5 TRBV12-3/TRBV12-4 CASSLGGGTGSNQPQHF
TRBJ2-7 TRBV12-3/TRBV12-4 CASSLRHLSYEQYF
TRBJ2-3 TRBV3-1 CASSQVPGQGAQYF
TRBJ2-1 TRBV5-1 CASSLRGTGVAIDEQFF
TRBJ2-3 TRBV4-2 CASRAGRTDTQYF
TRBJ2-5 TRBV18 CASSPLNRGKETQYF
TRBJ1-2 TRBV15 CATSRGGAAYGYTF
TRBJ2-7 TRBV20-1 CSAKKTSYEQYF
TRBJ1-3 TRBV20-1 CSAPLAGAQGGNTIYF
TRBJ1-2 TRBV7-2 CATAQRLNYGYTF
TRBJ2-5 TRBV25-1 CASSEIAGEETQYF
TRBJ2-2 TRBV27 CASSSRLAPGELFF
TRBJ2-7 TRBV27 CASSLHRRAEQQYF
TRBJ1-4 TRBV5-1 CASAFGQGNRNEKLFF
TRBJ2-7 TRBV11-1 CASSLFRGDSGRATYEQYF
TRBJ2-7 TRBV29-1 CSVADLPGTHYEQYF
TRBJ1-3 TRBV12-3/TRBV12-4 CASSLPPARPGNTIYF
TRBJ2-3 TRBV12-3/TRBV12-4 CASKSSGVADTQYF
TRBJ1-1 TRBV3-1 CASRPRAGNTEAFF
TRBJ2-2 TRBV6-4 CASSDSGGRAAGELFF
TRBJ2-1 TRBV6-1 CASSLSGWLAPSSYNEQFF
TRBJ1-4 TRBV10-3 CAISDSTVTNEKLFF
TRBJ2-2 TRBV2 CASSLSRETGSGELFF
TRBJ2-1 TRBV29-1 CSVEDWEGSHEQFF
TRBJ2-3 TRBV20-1 CSARDSGLAADTQYF
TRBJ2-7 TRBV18 CASSPPKLAGGYEQYF